The clone carrying this T cell receptor (beta chain) was observed a few times. Its antigen is unidentified. The data belong to a study of beta chain features in type 1 diabetes. cDNA synthesis used the whole RNA isolate, giving expressed TCRB sequences. TCRdb's copy holds only in-frame clones and misses some; the assay was immunoSEQ multiplex PCR. The data contain 95,000 to 150,000 clones, roughly 17% of them singletons. The V end lost 5 bases, the J end lost 6 bases, and 17 bases lay between the germline ends. CDR1 SGHTA and CDR2 FQGNSA come from the germline V gene. CDR3 length equals 15 residues. Whole-study findings and limits: Sampled from patients, naive, central memory and Treg TCRB repertoires appeared more similar than those sampled from healthy donors. All four CD4+ subsets of Type 1 diabetes patients contained TCRB CDR3s that were moderately but significantly shorter.

The clonotype originates from a man younger than 40 with type 1 diabetes. The material sequenced was central memory CD4+ T cells from blood. The chain combines TRBV7-2 with TRBJ1-5, with a weak D call TRBD1 (6 bases). The CDR3 coding sequence is TGTGCCAGCAGCCAGGGACAACGACGAGGTCAGCCCCAGCATTTT. This sequence encodes CASSQGQRRGQPQHF.